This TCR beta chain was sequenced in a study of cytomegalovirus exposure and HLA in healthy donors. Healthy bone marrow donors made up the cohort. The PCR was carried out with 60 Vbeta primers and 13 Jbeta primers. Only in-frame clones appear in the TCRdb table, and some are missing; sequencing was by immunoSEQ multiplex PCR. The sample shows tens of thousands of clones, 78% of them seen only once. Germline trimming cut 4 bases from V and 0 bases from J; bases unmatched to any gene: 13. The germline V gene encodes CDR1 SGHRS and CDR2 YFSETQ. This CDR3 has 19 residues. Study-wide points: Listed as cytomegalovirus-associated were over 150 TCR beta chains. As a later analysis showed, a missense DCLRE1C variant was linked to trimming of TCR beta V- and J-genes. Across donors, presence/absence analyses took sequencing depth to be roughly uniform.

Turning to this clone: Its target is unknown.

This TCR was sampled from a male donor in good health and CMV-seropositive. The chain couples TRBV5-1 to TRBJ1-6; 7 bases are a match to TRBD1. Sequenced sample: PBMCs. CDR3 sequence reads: CASSRWTGGPSSYNSPLHF. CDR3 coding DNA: TGCGCCAGCAGCAGATGGACAGGTGGCCCCAGCTCCTATAATTCACCCCTCCACTTT.